Listed here are 6 T cell receptor beta chains from one sample, sequenced in a study of radiotherapy plus CTLA-4 blockade in lung cancer. TCRdb's table, derived via immunoSEQ multiplex PCR, lists solely in-frame clones and lacks some. The sample lists roughly 98,000 clones; around 83% were seen once. The specimen was peripheral blood, collected from a patient treated with radiotherapy plus ipilimumab. Source of these receptors: a human donor with non-small cell lung cancer who had a partial response to radiotherapy plus ipilimumab.

This clone came up once. CDR3 sequence (DNA): TGTGCCAGCACAAAAGGACAGTCCGAGGGAGAGACCCAGTACTTC. As protein: CASTKGQSEGETQYF. The chain carries TRBV6-5 and TRBJ2-5; maybe TRBD1 (6 bases). The CDR3 extends over 15 amino acids. Trimming removed 7 bases from V and 4 bases from J, with 19 bases in between. Per the germline V gene, CDR1 is MNHEY and CDR2 is SVGAGI.

This chain links TRBV5-6 with TRBJ2-5; the D is unclear. The CDR3 sequence is 13 residues long. Germline loops: CDR1 SGHDT, CDR2 YYEEEE. Trimming pared 1 base from V and 7 bases from J, leaving 11 bases between. The CDR3, as DNA: TGTGCCAGCAGCTTGTTTCGGGTCGCGACCCAGTACTTC. Translating it yields CASSLFRVATQYF.

The chain has TRBV27 and TRBJ1-1; possibly TRBD1 for D (6 bases). This CDR3 has 14 amino acids. CDR1 is MNHEY and CDR2 is SMNVEV in the germline V gene (reference sequence). V lost 8 bases to trimming and J lost 3 bases, with 16 bases between them. The CDR3 DNA follows: TGTGCCAGCCACGGCGGGGGCTTGGACACTGAAGCTTTCTTT. Translating gives CASHGGGLDTEAFF.

The chain couples TRBV7-9 to TRBJ2-3, with TRBD2 matching 13 bases. With 5 bases clipped from V and 4 bases from J, the junction kept 15 bases outside the gene matches. The CDR3 is made up of 19 amino acids. Germline loops: CDR1 SEHNR, CDR2 FQNEAQ (reference sequence). For the CDR3, the DNA is TGTGCCAGCAGCCAATATCCACGGACTAGCGGGAGAAGCTCAGATACGCAGTATTTT. Its protein product is CASSQYPRTSGRSSDTQYF.

The J gene is TRBJ2-7, the V gene TRBV28; 10 bases line up with TRBD2. Germline CDR1 MDHEN, CDR2 SYDVKM. Trimming cost V 5 bases and J 4 bases; bases outside gene matches: 11. The CDR3 is 16 residues long. The CDR3 DNA reads as TGTGCCAGCAGTCCCCGACCCGGGACTAGCGCGTACGAGCAGTACTTC. Protein sequence: CASSPRPGTSAYEQYF.

This clone was seen a few times. The J gene is TRBJ2-1, the V gene TRBV11-2; no clear D. CDR1 SGHAT and CDR2 FQNNGV come from the germline V gene. The ends were cut back, 5 bases at V and 9 bases at J, with 8 bases in the middle. There are 11 residues in the CDR3. The CDR3 reads CASSLRVEQFF. For the CDR3, the DNA is TGTGCCAGCAGCCTTAGAGTTGAGCAGTTCTTC.